This TCR beta chain is drawn from a study of cytotoxic CD8 clonotypes in ibrutinib-treated CLL. Overall study context: Of the patients, roughly 10 were relapsed/refractory, about 16 treatment-naive and 17 to 18 IGHV unmutated. Average yields of around 230,000 productive templates and 75,000 to 95,000 productive rearrangements characterized the samples.

PBMCs were cryopreserved, and roughly 2.2 micrograms of genomic DNA from them went into TCR beta libraries. Repertoires were generated with immunoSEQ multiplex PCR, while TCRdb's copy carries only in-frame clones and drops some. Of about 270,000 clones detected, approximately 79% appear once; the ten largest clones hold about 6%. CDR3 length: 15 amino acids. CDR1 and CDR2 (germline): MNHEY, SMNVEV (reference sequence). Deletions cut 6 bases from V and 5 bases from J, with 19 bases between. A few counts support this clone. This TCR derives from a human donor with chronic lymphocytic leukemia. The sequences come from PBMCs, collected at disease progression, from a patient treated with ibrutinib. The chain couples TRBV27 to TRBJ2-5; D is perhaps TRBD1 (6 bases). The CDR3 spells CASSRSPGVWETQYF. In DNA, the CDR3 is TGTGCCAGCAGCCGCTCCCCAGGGGTCTGGGAGACCCAGTACTTC.